This TCR beta chain appears in the sequencing data of a study of CD8+CD57+ T cells in acquired aplastic anemia. CDR3 and TCR beta VDJ profiling relied on a genomic DNA template. TCRdb called the reads again in MiXCR, with one record for every CDR3 protein. Of 200,000 to 250,000 distinct CDR3 sequences listed, over 60% were seen once; the top ten hold roughly 29%. In this sample, this clonotype turned up many times. This clonotype was obtained from a human donor in good health. Source material: sorted CD4+, CD8+, or CD8+CD57+ T cells (not recorded which) from PBMCs.

CDR3 bases: TGTGCCAGCAGTGATCCGTTGACAGGCTCCTACGAGCAGTACTTC. It codes for CASSDPLTGSYEQYF. The chain carries TRBV2 and TRBJ2-7, with a weak D call TRBD1 (6 bases). The germline V gene has CDR1 SNHLY and CDR2 FYNNEI. This CDR3 contains 15 residues. V lost 3 bases, J lost 0 bases, and 12 bases lay in between.